Each of the 21 T cell receptor beta chains below was sequenced from the same sample in a study of beta chain features in type 1 diabetes. Expressed TCRB transcripts were sequenced, since all the RNA that had been isolated was reverse transcribed. Measured with immunoSEQ multiplex PCR; TCRdb has only the in-frame clones, and not every one. The table records about 260,000 clones, 68% of them present only once. The source material was naive CD4+ T cells from blood. Source of these receptors: a man aged 30-40 years in good health.

In nucleotides, the CDR3 is TGTGCCAGCTCACGAGGGGAGTTGACCTACGAGCAGTACTTC. As protein: CASSRGELTYEQYF. This chain joins TRBV18 and TRBJ2-7; D tentatively reads TRBD1 or TRBD2 (5 bases each). The CDR3 consists of 14 residues. CDR1 and CDR2 from the germline V gene are KGHSH and LQKENI. V dropped 4 bases and J dropped 2 bases, with 12 bases sitting between them.

The J gene is TRBJ2-3, the V gene TRBV29-1, with 10 bases that match TRBD2. The trim removed 4 bases at V and 5 bases at J, leaving 9 bases unmatched. CDR1 is SQVTM, CDR2 ANQGSEA, per germline. The CDR3 runs to 15 residues. CDR3 bases: TGCAGCGTTGTAGCAGCGGGAGGGCTGGGAGATACGCAGTATTTT. This sequence encodes CSVVAAGGLGDTQYF.

This clone was seen a few times. V gene TRBV29-1 combines with J gene TRBJ2-6, with D unclear. V lost 5 bases and J lost 0, with 14 bases in between. Germline values: CDR1 SQVTM, CDR2 ANQGSEA. CDR3 length: 16 amino acids. CDR3 loop: CSVLNGPNSGANVLTF. In DNA, the CDR3 is TGCAGCGTTCTGAATGGCCCCAACTCTGGGGCCAACGTCCTGACTTTC.

The chain joins TRBV5-1 to TRBJ2-6; a possible D gene is TRBD1 (5 bases). CDR1 SGHRS and CDR2 YFSETQ come from the germline V gene. The germline V and J ends were trimmed by 1 base and 4 bases, with 9 bases remaining between them. CDR3 length: 15 residues. In DNA form, the CDR3 reads TGCGCCAGCAGCTTGAGGACAACCGGGGCCAACGTCCTGACTTTC. Encoded protein: CASSLRTTGANVLTF. Filled out from reference TRBV5-1 and TRBJ2-6, the complete variable domain reads KAGVTQTPRYLIKTRGQQVTLSCSPISGHRSVSWYQQTPGQGLQFLFEYFSETQRNKGNFPGRFSGRQFSNSRSEMNVSTLELGDSALYLCASSLRTTGANVLTFGAGSRLTVL.

The chain links TRBV5-1 to TRBJ2-2, with 7 bases matching TRBD1. The junction had 5 bases not matched to a gene; V was cut back by 7 bases and J by 2 bases. Germline CDR1 and CDR2: SGHRS and YFSETQ. The CDR3 length is 14 residues. CDR3 amino acids: CASQTGSNTGELFF. CDR3 coding DNA: TGCGCCAGCCAGACAGGGAGTAACACCGGGGAGCTGTTTTTT.

The V gene is TRBV30, the J gene TRBJ2-7, with D perhaps being TRBD1 or TRBD2 (5 bases each). The CDR3 is 13 amino acids. Trimming took off 1 base at V and 2 bases at J, with 9 bases between the two ends. In germline, CDR1 is GTSNPN, CDR2 SVGIG (reference sequence). For the CDR3, the DNA is TGTGCCTGGAGTGCCGGGACGCCCTACGAGCAGTACTTC. Translating it yields CAWSAGTPYEQYF.

The rearrangement links TRBV11-2 to TRBJ2-3; D uncertain. This CDR3 comprises 14 residues. Trimming cost V 5 bases and J 1 base, with 10 bases left between them. Looked up from germline, CDR1 is SGHAT and CDR2 is FQNNGV. Here the CDR3 reads CASSATTGTDTQYF. The CDR3 region has the DNA TGTGCCAGCAGCGCAACTACGGGCACAGATACGCAGTATTTT.

The chain combines TRBV4-3 with TRBJ2-1; the D is unclear. The V and J ends lost 0 bases and 0 bases respectively, with 15 bases between them. Looked up from germline, CDR1 is LGHNA and CDR2 is YSLEER. The length of the CDR3 is 18 residues. For the CDR3, the DNA is TGCGCCAGCAGCCAAGATTTGTGGGGTACCAGCTCCTACAATGAGCAGTTCTTC. Translating it yields CASSQDLWGTSSYNEQFF.

This sequence joins TRBV9 and TRBJ2-7; D is ambiguous. V lost 0 bases to trimming and J lost 0 bases, with 16 bases between them. This CDR3 spans 17 amino acids. The germline V gene encodes CDR1 SGDLS and CDR2 YYNGEE. CDR3 residues: CASSVGLDLMSSYEQYF. In nucleotides, the CDR3 is TGTGCCAGCAGCGTAGGGTTGGACCTGATGAGCTCCTACGAGCAGTACTTC.

The genes are TRBV28 and TRBJ2-5, with D unresolved. Germline CDR1 and CDR2: MDHEN and SYDVKM. V was shortened by 4 bases and J by 3 bases, with 6 bases between the two germline ends. This CDR3 is built from 12 residues. The CDR3 bases are TGTGCCAGCAGTTCGTTCGAAGAGACCCAGTACTTC. Amino acids: CASSSFEETQYF.

The rearrangement links TRBV7-8 to TRBJ1-2, with D possibly TRBD1 on 5 matching bases. Looked up from germline, CDR1 is SGHVS and CDR2 is FQNEAQ. V lost 3 bases to trimming and J lost 12 bases, with 26 bases between them. This CDR3 has 16 residues. CDR3 region: CASSLGLRTPLQDDTF. For the CDR3, the DNA is TGTGCCAGCAGCTTGGGGCTTCGGACACCTTTACAAGATGACACCTTC.

This clone was detected a few times. The V and J genes are TRBV29-1 and TRBJ2-1; TRBD2 is a possible D gene (6 bases). Per the germline V gene, CDR1 is SQVTM and CDR2 is ANQGSEA. Trimming removed 7 bases from V and 6 bases from J, with 25 bases in between. The CDR3 is 16 residues long. The chain's CDR3 is CSGRDFKSRGSNEQFF. As DNA, the CDR3 is TGCAGCGGACGGGACTTTAAGTCCCGAGGTTCCAATGAGCAGTTCTTC.

The rearrangement uses TRBV4-2 and TRBJ2-4; maybe TRBD2 (5 bases). V lost 0 bases and J 3 bases, leaving 12 bases between the germline ends. The germline V gene encodes CDR1 LGHNA and CDR2 YNFKEQ. CDR3 length: 16 residues. The DNA for the CDR3 is TGTGCCAGCAGCCAAGATCGGCTAAGCGGCAAAAACATTCAGTACTTC. As protein: CASSQDRLSGKNIQYF.

This sequence joins TRBV11-3 and TRBJ2-5; D is perhaps TRBD2 (5 bases). With 5 bases removed from V and 3 bases from J, the gap between germline ends came to 10 bases. Looked up from germline, CDR1 is SGHNT and CDR2 is YENEEA. CDR3 length equals 13 residues. The CDR3 sequence: CASSLGLKETQYF. The CDR3, as DNA: TGTGCCAGCAGCCTCGGACTGAAAGAGACCCAGTACTTC.

The table lists this clone with a few counts. This chain uses TRBV10-3 with TRBJ2-2, with 9 bases lining up with TRBD2. V dropped 10 bases and J dropped 1; count of bases not matched to a gene: 7. The CDR3 consists of 15 residues. CDR1 ENHRY and CDR2 SYGVKD come from the germline V gene. The CDR3: CATKPSGVNTGELFF. The DNA of the CDR3 is TGTGCCACTAAGCCTAGCGGGGTGAACACCGGGGAGCTGTTTTTT.

The sample holds one count of this clone. The J gene is TRBJ2-1, the V gene TRBV30; TRBD1 is a possible D gene (5 bases). In germline, CDR1 is GTSNPN, CDR2 SVGIG (reference sequence). The length of the CDR3 is 15 residues. Between the trimmed V and J ends, which lost 5 bases and 5 bases, there was a span of 19 bases. CDR3 DNA: TGTGCCTGGTCCCTGAGTGCGACAGCACACAATGAGCAGTTCTTC. Protein sequence: CAWSLSATAHNEQFF.

The V gene is TRBV6-6, the J gene TRBJ2-7; a weak D match, TRBD2 (6 bases). This CDR3 is 14 amino acids long. Germline CDR1 and CDR2: MNHNY and SVGAGI (reference sequence). Trimming cost V 7 bases and J 2 bases, with 15 bases left between them. For the CDR3, the DNA is TGTGCCAGCAACCCGAGGCTAGCGACCTACGAGCAGTACTTC. Translated, it gives CASNPRLATYEQYF.

The chain has TRBV7-2 and TRBJ2-5; 8 bases match TRBD1. The CDR3 spans 14 residues. V was pared by 5 bases and J by 5 bases, with 7 bases of the junction left unmatched. The germline CDR1 and CDR2 sequences are SGHTA and FQGNSA. This chain's CDR3 is CASSRTGSAETQYF. DNA for the CDR3: TGTGCCAGCAGCCGGACAGGGAGTGCGGAGACCCAGTACTTC.

Points on this clone: The same CDR3 can be traced to other DNA sequences in this sample. The chain has TRBV30 and TRBJ2-7; the D is unclear. Between the trimmed V and J ends, which lost 2 bases and 0 bases, there was a span of 5 bases. The CDR3 is made up of 12 amino acids. CDR1 and CDR2 (germline): GTSNPN, SVGIG (reference sequence). DNA for the CDR3: TGTGCCTGGAGTCGGACCTCCTACGAGCAGTACTTC. Translating gives CAWSRTSYEQYF.

This clone was detected only a few times. The V gene is TRBV30, the J gene TRBJ2-4; the D is unclear. This CDR3 has 14 residues. V was clipped by 3 bases and J by 1 base, with 10 bases between them. From germline, CDR1 is GTSNPN and CDR2 SVGIG (reference sequence). CDR3 in DNA: TGTGCCTGGAGCGGGTTTGGGGCCAAAAACATTCAGTACTTC. It is translated as CAWSGFGAKNIQYF.

This rearrangement joins TRBV7-9 to TRBJ2-7; 10 bases agree with TRBD1. Germline loops: CDR1 SEHNR, CDR2 FQNEAQ (reference sequence). This CDR3 comprises 15 residues. V trimming: 5 bases; J trimming: 6 bases; junction bases outside the gene matches: 10. CDR3 protein: CASSPLRDRGVEQYF. DNA of the CDR3: TGTGCCAGCAGCCCTCTTAGGGACAGGGGAGTCGAGCAGTACTTC. Together with reference TRBV7-9 and TRBJ2-7, the CDR3 gives the full variable domain: DTGVSQNPRHKITKRGQNVTFRCDPISEHNRLYWYRQTLGQGPEFLTYFQNEAQLEKSRLLSDRFSAERPKGSFSTLEIQRTEQGDSAMYLCASSPLRDRGVEQYFGPGTRLTVT.